This entry concerns a single T cell receptor beta chain. What it binds is unknown. The sample originates from a study of shared clonotypes between healthy human individuals. The study's findings and limits: Relative to memory subsets, naive subsets generally showed larger estimated richness.

V was pared by 0 bases and J by 3 bases, with 6 bases between. The CDR3 has 13 amino acids. The V gene's germline CDR1 is KGHSH and CDR2 LQKENI. Deep was the level used in running the assay. In the original processing: ImmunoSEQ output lacked quality scores and full-length reads, limiting matched filtering. TCRdb keeps only in-frame clones here, not all; method: immunoSEQ multiplex PCR. V and J calls and clone size are given by that table; D and trimming were obtained from the DNA. In the table there are under 1,100,000 clones, around 76% of which are singletons. The chain links TRBV18 to TRBJ2-7; D gene ambiguous. Sequenced input: memory CD4+ T cells sorted from blood. The subset: CD45RA-negative fraction. The TCR sequence derives from a man aged 18-30 years in good health. The CDR3 is CASSPPSLYEQYF. CDR3 nucleotide sequence: TGTGCCAGCTCACCACCGTCTCTCTACGAGCAGTACTTC.